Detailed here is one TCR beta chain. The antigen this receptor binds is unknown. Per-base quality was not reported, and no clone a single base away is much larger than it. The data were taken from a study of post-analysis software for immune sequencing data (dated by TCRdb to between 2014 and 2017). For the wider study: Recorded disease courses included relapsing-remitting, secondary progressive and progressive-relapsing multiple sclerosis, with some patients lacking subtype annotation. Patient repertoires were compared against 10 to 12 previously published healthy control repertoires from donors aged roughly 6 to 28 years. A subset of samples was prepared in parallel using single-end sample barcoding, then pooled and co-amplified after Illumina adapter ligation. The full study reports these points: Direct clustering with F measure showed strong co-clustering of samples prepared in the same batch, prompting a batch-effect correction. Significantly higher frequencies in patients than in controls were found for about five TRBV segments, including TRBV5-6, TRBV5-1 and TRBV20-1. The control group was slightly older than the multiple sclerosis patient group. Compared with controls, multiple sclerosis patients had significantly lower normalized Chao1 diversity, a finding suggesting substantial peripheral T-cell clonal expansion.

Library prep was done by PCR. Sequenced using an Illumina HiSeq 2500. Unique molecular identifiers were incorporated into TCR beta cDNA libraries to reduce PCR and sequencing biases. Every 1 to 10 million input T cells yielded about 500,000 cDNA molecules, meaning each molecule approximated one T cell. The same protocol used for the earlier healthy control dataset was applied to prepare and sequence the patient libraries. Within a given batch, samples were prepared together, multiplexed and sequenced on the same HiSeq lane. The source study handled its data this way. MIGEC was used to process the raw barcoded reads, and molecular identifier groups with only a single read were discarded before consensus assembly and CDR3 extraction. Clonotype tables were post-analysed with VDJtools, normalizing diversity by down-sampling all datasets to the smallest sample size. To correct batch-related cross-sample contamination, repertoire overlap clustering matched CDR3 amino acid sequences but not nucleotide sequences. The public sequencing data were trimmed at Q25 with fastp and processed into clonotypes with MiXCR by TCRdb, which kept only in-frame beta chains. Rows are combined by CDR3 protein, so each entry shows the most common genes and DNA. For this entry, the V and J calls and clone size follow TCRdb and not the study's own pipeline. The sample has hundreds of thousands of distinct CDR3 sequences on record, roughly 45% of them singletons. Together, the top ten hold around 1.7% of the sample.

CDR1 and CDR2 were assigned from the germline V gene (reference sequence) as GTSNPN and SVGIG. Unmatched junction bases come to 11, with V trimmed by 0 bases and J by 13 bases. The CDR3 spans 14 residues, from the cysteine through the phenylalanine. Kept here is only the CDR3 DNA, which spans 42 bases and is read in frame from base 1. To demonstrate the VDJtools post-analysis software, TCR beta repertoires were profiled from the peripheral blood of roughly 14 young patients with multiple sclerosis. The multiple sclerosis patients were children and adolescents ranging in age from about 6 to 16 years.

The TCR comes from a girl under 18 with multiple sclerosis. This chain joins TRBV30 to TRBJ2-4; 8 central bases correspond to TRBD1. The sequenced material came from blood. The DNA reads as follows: TGTGCCTGGAGTGTAGAGCAGGGGGCGCGTGAGCAGTACTTC. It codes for CAWSVEQGAREQYF.